This TCR beta chain was captured in a study of blood T cell repertoires in COVID-19. In germline, CDR1 is SGHVS, CDR2 FQNEAQ. There are 17 residues in the CDR3. V lost 1 base to trimming and J lost 1 base; unmatched junction nucleotides: 9. The protocol was immunoSEQ multiplex PCR, while the TCRdb copy is restricted to in-frame clones and leaves out a portion. The sample holds approximately 290,000 clones, roughly 88% seen once. This TCR derives from a human donor with COVID-19, enrolled during active disease. The donor label of this sample is uncertain. This sequence joins TRBV7-8 and TRBJ2-5, with TRBD1 matching 7 bases. The sequenced material came from peripheral blood. The CDR3 sequence is CASSLGDSNWAQETQYF. The CDR3 DNA sequence: TGTGCCAGCAGCTTAGGGGACAGCAATTGGGCCCAAGAGACCCAGTACTTC.